Listed below are T cell receptor beta chains from one sample, sequenced in a study of blood T cells in healthy people across ages. Each CDR3 protein gets one entry after TCRdb re-called the 5' RACE reads with MiXCR. The table has about 570,000 distinct CDR3 sequences, about 26% seen once. The sample taken for sequencing was blood. These receptors were collected from a woman in her sixties or seventies in good health. Both conserved end residues are part of each CDR3. A D gene is named only where the DNA matches it firmly. Clone size appears in some rows only: once, few, many, or a class for an expanded clone.

len: 16
j_gene: TRBJ2-1
abundance: few
d_gene: .
v_gene: TRBV21-1
CDR3aa: CVSSKAKGSSYNEQFF
CDR3nt: TGTGTCAGCAGCAAAGCTAAAGGGAGCTCCTACAATGAGCAGTTCTTC

len: 14
j_gene: TRBJ2-3
abundance: .
d_gene: .
v_gene: TRBV12-3/TRBV12-4
CDR3aa: CASSLTPETDTQYF
CDR3nt: TGTGCCAGCAGTTTGACCCCAGAGACAGATACGCAGTATTTT

len: 16
j_gene: TRBJ1-2
abundance: .
d_gene: .
v_gene: TRBV7-9
CDR3aa: CASSRHGGALGYGYTF
CDR3nt: TGTGCCAGCAGCCGTCACGGGGGGGCCCTTGGGTATGGCTACACCTTC

len: 15
j_gene: TRBJ1-1
abundance: .
d_gene: .
v_gene: TRBV4-3
CDR3aa: CASSPQGVGNTEAFF
CDR3nt: TGCGCCAGCAGCCCCCAAGGCGTGGGGAACACTGAAGCTTTCTTT

len: 12
j_gene: TRBJ2-4
abundance: .
d_gene: .
v_gene: TRBV18
CDR3aa: CASSPSQEELIF
CDR3nt: TGTGCCAGCTCACCAAGTCAGGAGGAGCTGATATTC

len: 16
j_gene: TRBJ2-5
abundance: .
d_gene: TRBD2
v_gene: TRBV5-1
CDR3aa: CASSLNLGLVQETQYF
CDR3nt: TGCGCCAGCAGCTTGAACTTGGGACTAGTTCAAGAGACCCAGTACTTC

len: 15
j_gene: TRBJ2-1
abundance: .
d_gene: .
v_gene: TRBV7-9
CDR3aa: CASSVGLVIYNEQFF
CDR3nt: TGTGCCAGCAGCGTTGGCCTAGTAATCTACAATGAGCAGTTCTTC

len: 15
j_gene: TRBJ2-7
abundance: .
d_gene: .
v_gene: TRBV7-2
CDR3aa: CASSLQGSSAYEQYF
CDR3nt: TGTGCCAGCAGCTTACAGGGGTCGTCTGCCTACGAGCAGTACTTC

len: 16
j_gene: TRBJ2-1
abundance: .
d_gene: TRBD1
v_gene: TRBV6-5
CDR3aa: CASSYHAGGPYNEQFF
CDR3nt: TGTGCCAGCAGTTACCACGCAGGGGGACCCTACAATGAGCAGTTCTTC

len: 13
j_gene: TRBJ2-5
abundance: .
d_gene: TRBD2
v_gene: TRBV7-3
CDR3aa: CASSLGLAGGKFF
CDR3nt: TGTGCCAGCAGCTTAGGGCTAGCGGGGGGGAAGTTCTTC

len: 13
j_gene: TRBJ2-5
abundance: .
d_gene: .
v_gene: TRBV12-3/TRBV12-4
CDR3aa: CASRRRVVETQYF
CDR3nt: TGTGCCAGCAGGAGACGAGTTGTGGAGACCCAGTACTTC

len: 13
j_gene: TRBJ2-7
abundance: .
d_gene: .
v_gene: TRBV11-2
CDR3aa: CASARTARHEQYF
CDR3nt: TGTGCCAGCGCGAGGACAGCGAGGCACGAGCAGTACTTC

len: 13
j_gene: TRBJ2-3
abundance: few
d_gene: .
v_gene: TRBV4-3
CDR3aa: CASSPHTTDTQYF
CDR3nt: TGCGCCAGCAGCCCTCACACGACAGATACGCAGTATTTT

len: 16
j_gene: TRBJ2-4
abundance: .
d_gene: .
v_gene: TRBV6-5
CDR3aa: CASGPPGDGAKNIQYF
CDR3nt: TGTGCCAGCGGCCCCCCGGGGGACGGAGCCAAAAACATTCAGTACTTC

len: 12
j_gene: TRBJ2-5
abundance: .
d_gene: .
v_gene: TRBV29-1
CDR3aa: CSVEAQGETLYF
CDR3nt: TGCAGCGTTGAGGCGCAGGGAGAGACCCTGTACTTC

len: 19
j_gene: TRBJ2-5
abundance: few
d_gene: TRBD2
v_gene: TRBV7-3
CDR3aa: CASSSPEDKAGGYQETQYF
CDR3nt: TGTGCCAGCAGCTCGCCGGAAGATAAAGCGGGGGGGTACCAAGAGACCCAGTACTTC

len: 14
j_gene: TRBJ2-5
abundance: .
d_gene: TRBD2
v_gene: TRBV7-8
CDR3aa: CASSLSGGEETQYF
CDR3nt: TGTGCCAGCAGCCTTAGCGGGGGGGAGGAGACCCAGTACTTC

len: 13
j_gene: TRBJ2-1
abundance: .
d_gene: .
v_gene: TRBV29-1
CDR3aa: CSVVSRAAHEQFF
CDR3nt: TGCAGCGTTGTCAGCAGGGCGGCTCATGAGCAGTTCTTC

len: 15
j_gene: TRBJ2-5
abundance: .
d_gene: TRBD2
v_gene: TRBV9
CDR3aa: CASSAALAIGETQYF
CDR3nt: TGTGCCAGCAGCGCAGCACTAGCGATTGGTGAGACCCAGTACTTC

len: 14
j_gene: TRBJ2-1
abundance: .
d_gene: .
v_gene: TRBV5-1
CDR3aa: CASSRGTDYNEQFF
CDR3nt: TGCGCCAGCAGCCGGGGGACAGACTACAATGAGCAGTTCTTC

len: 16
j_gene: TRBJ1-4
abundance: few
d_gene: .
v_gene: TRBV3-1
CDR3aa: CASSLRGGRSTEKLFF
CDR3nt: TGTGCCAGCAGCCTGCGAGGGGGGCGAAGTACCGAAAAACTGTTTTTT

len: 14
j_gene: TRBJ1-6
abundance: .
d_gene: TRBD1
v_gene: TRBV6-6
CDR3aa: CASSTGTGNAPLHF
CDR3nt: TGTGCCAGCAGTACCGGGACAGGGAATGCACCCCTCCACTTT

len: 17
j_gene: TRBJ2-4
abundance: few
d_gene: .
v_gene: TRBV6-6
CDR3aa: CASSYLSEALAKNIQYF
CDR3nt: TGTGCCAGCAGTTACTTGTCCGAGGCGTTAGCCAAAAACATTCAGTACTTC

len: 16
j_gene: TRBJ2-1
abundance: .
d_gene: TRBD1
v_gene: TRBV11-2
CDR3aa: CASSQRTGKLGNEQFF
CDR3nt: TGTGCCAGCAGCCAACGGACAGGCAAGCTCGGCAATGAGCAGTTCTTC

len: 10
j_gene: TRBJ2-1
abundance: .
d_gene: .
v_gene: TRBV12-3/TRBV12-4
CDR3aa: CASQRVEQFF
CDR3nt: TGTGCCAGCCAGAGGGTAGAGCAGTTCTTC

len: 16
j_gene: TRBJ2-1
abundance: .
d_gene: .
v_gene: TRBV15
CDR3aa: CATSKQGPGGGDEQFF
CDR3nt: TGTGCCACCAGCAAGCAGGGCCCCGGCGGCGGGGATGAGCAGTTCTTC

len: 18
j_gene: TRBJ2-6
abundance: .
d_gene: TRBD1
v_gene: TRBV28
CDR3aa: CASSSMTGGIAGANVLTF
CDR3nt: TGTGCCAGCAGTTCAATGACAGGGGGAATAGCTGGGGCCAACGTCCTGACTTTC

len: 16
j_gene: TRBJ2-1
abundance: few
d_gene: TRBD1
v_gene: TRBV2
CDR3aa: CASSVATGNFYNEQFF
CDR3nt: TGTGCCAGCAGTGTAGCGACAGGGAATTTTTACAATGAGCAGTTCTTC

len: 14
j_gene: TRBJ2-1
abundance: few
d_gene: .
v_gene: TRBV20-1
CDR3aa: CSATGEGTYNEQFF
CDR3nt: TGCAGTGCTACAGGGGAAGGGACCTACAATGAGCAGTTCTTC

len: 16
j_gene: TRBJ2-5
abundance: few
d_gene: TRBD1
v_gene: TRBV7-9
CDR3aa: CASSLGGTGFQETQYF
CDR3nt: TGTGCCAGCAGCTTAGGCGGGACAGGGTTTCAAGAGACCCAGTACTTC

len: 16
j_gene: TRBJ2-7
abundance: .
d_gene: .
v_gene: TRBV21-1
CDR3aa: CASSSHGDSPLYEQYF
CDR3nt: TGTGCCAGCAGCAGTCATGGAGATTCCCCCCTCTACGAGCAGTACTTC

len: 14
j_gene: TRBJ1-3
abundance: .
d_gene: .
v_gene: TRBV6-2/TRBV6-3
CDR3aa: CASSYEASGNTIYF
CDR3nt: TGTGCCAGCAGTTATGAAGCCTCTGGAAACACCATATATTTT

len: 17
j_gene: TRBJ2-5
abundance: .
d_gene: .
v_gene: TRBV5-1
CDR3aa: CASSPGLVGAHQETQYF
CDR3nt: TGCGCCAGCAGCCCAGGACTAGTGGGGGCCCACCAAGAGACCCAGTACTTC

len: 14
j_gene: TRBJ2-1
abundance: .
d_gene: .
v_gene: TRBV7-2
CDR3aa: CASSLIRGVFEQFF
CDR3nt: TGTGCCAGCAGCTTAATCCGCGGGGTTTTTGAGCAGTTCTTC

len: 13
j_gene: TRBJ2-7
abundance: .
d_gene: .
v_gene: TRBV3-1
CDR3aa: CASSPRAAYEQYF
CDR3nt: TGTGCCAGCAGCCCGCGGGCCGCCTACGAGCAGTACTTC

len: 17
j_gene: TRBJ2-1
abundance: .
d_gene: TRBD2
v_gene: TRBV5-6
CDR3aa: CASSLPIASGGSQEQFF
CDR3nt: TGTGCCAGCAGCTTGCCCATCGCTAGCGGGGGGTCCCAGGAGCAGTTCTTC

len: 16
j_gene: TRBJ2-7
abundance: .
d_gene: .
v_gene: TRBV27
CDR3aa: CASSGTPAGGPYEQCF
CDR3nt: TGTGCCAGCAGTGGAACCCCGGCGGGTGGTCCCTACGAGCAGTGCTTC

len: 13
j_gene: TRBJ1-1
abundance: .
d_gene: TRBD1
v_gene: TRBV12-3/TRBV12-4
CDR3aa: CASSLAGGNEAFF
CDR3nt: TGTGCCAGCAGTTTAGCAGGGGGCAATGAAGCTTTCTTT

len: 16
j_gene: TRBJ1-2
abundance: few
d_gene: TRBD1
v_gene: TRBV5-1
CDR3aa: CASSLTTGGADYGYTF
CDR3nt: TGCGCCAGCAGCTTGACTACAGGGGGCGCGGACTATGGCTACACCTTC

len: 11
j_gene: TRBJ2-1
abundance: .
d_gene: .
v_gene: TRBV6-2/TRBV6-3
CDR3aa: CASRSYGEQFF
CDR3nt: TGTGCCAGCAGATCGTATGGTGAGCAGTTCTTC

len: 14
j_gene: TRBJ2-7
abundance: .
d_gene: TRBD2
v_gene: TRBV25-1
CDR3aa: CASRAAGGVNEQYF
CDR3nt: TGTGCCAGCAGGGCCGCGGGGGGCGTGAACGAGCAGTACTTC

len: 13
j_gene: TRBJ2-5
abundance: few
d_gene: .
v_gene: TRBV7-7
CDR3aa: CASSPRLSETQYF
CDR3nt: TGTGCTAGCAGCCCCAGGTTATCGGAGACCCAGTACTTC

len: 12
j_gene: TRBJ2-7
abundance: .
d_gene: .
v_gene: TRBV7-2
CDR3aa: CASSLVEMEQYF
CDR3nt: TGTGCCAGTAGCTTAGTCGAGATGGAGCAGTACTTC

len: 12
j_gene: TRBJ1-5
abundance: few
d_gene: .
v_gene: TRBV28
CDR3aa: CASSSPLRPQHF
CDR3nt: TGTGCCAGCAGTTCCCCTTTAAGGCCCCAGCATTTT

len: 13
j_gene: TRBJ1-1
abundance: .
d_gene: .
v_gene: TRBV10-3
CDR3aa: CAIRRGENTEAFF
CDR3nt: TGTGCCATCAGAAGGGGCGAGAACACTGAAGCTTTCTTT

len: 15
j_gene: TRBJ2-4
abundance: many
d_gene: TRBD2
v_gene: TRBV7-2
CDR3aa: CASSLVSGGADIQYF
CDR3nt: TGTGCCAGCAGCTTAGTTAGCGGGGGGGCCGACATTCAGTACTTC

len: 15
j_gene: TRBJ2-3
abundance: .
d_gene: TRBD2
v_gene: TRBV7-2
CDR3aa: CASSFRGTTTDTQYF
CDR3nt: TGTGCCAGCAGCTTTCGAGGGACTACCACAGATACGCAGTATTTT

len: 16
j_gene: TRBJ2-3
abundance: many
d_gene: TRBD2
v_gene: TRBV14
CDR3aa: CASSQGIAGIADTQYF
CDR3nt: TGTGCCAGCAGCCAAGGTATAGCGGGGATTGCAGATACGCAGTATTTT